Listed below are T cell receptor beta chains from one sample, sequenced in a study of blood T cell repertoires in COVID-19. The protocol was immunoSEQ multiplex PCR, while the TCRdb copy is restricted to in-frame clones and leaves out a portion. The repertoire holds roughly 32,000 clones, with approximately 83% as singletons. The sample taken for sequencing was peripheral blood. The receptors here all came from a woman older than 75 with active or convalescent COVID-19. Each CDR3 is given with its conserved first and last residue. The D gene is left open where the match is weak. Only some rows state a clone size, as once, few, many or a class for expanded clones.

TRBD1	-	TRBJ2-1	TRBV24-1	TGTGCCACCAGTGCGGGGACAGCCAATGAGCAGTTCTTC	CATSAGTANEQFF
-	-	TRBJ1-5	TRBV7-2	TGTGCCAGCAGCTCACACCAGTATCAGCCCCAGCATTTT	CASSSHQYQPQHF
TRBD1	-	TRBJ2-7	TRBV9	TGTGCCAGCAGCCCCACCGGACAGGGTGCGTATAACGAGCAGTACTTC	CASSPTGQGAYNEQYF
TRBD2	-	TRBJ2-3	TRBV12-5	TGTGCTAGTGGTTTGGGTAGCGGGGGGGCTTCAGATACGCAGTATTTT	CASGLGSGGASDTQYF
-	-	TRBJ2-2	TRBV28	TGTGCCAGCACCCTACTAACCGGGGAGCTGTTTTTT	CASTLLTGELFF
-	-	TRBJ2-1	TRBV29-1	TGCAGCGCCCGACAGGACCCTTACAATGAGCAGTTCTTC	CSARQDPYNEQFF
-	few	TRBJ2-2	TRBV5-1	TGCGCCAGCATGAAGGTACAGGGCGAGACCGGGGAGCTGTTTTTT	CASMKVQGETGELFF
TRBD2	-	TRBJ2-2	TRBV9	TGTGCCAGCAGCGTAGGGACCGGTGGGGGGGACACCGGGGAGCTGTTTTTT	CASSVGTGGGDTGELFF
-	-	TRBJ2-1	TRBV6-1	TGTGCCAGCAGTGTGGAGGGACAGCTCACCTACAATGAGCAGTTCTTC	CASSVEGQLTYNEQFF
TRBD2	-	TRBJ2-7	TRBV3-1/TRBV3-2	TGTGCCAGCAGCCAAGGGTCTGCGGGAGGTTACGAGCAGTACTTC	CASSQGSAGGYEQYF
TRBD2	-	TRBJ2-1	TRBV11-3	TGTGCCAGCAGCTCACCGGGGGGGGTCCCTTACAATGAGCAGTTCTTC	CASSSPGGVPYNEQFF
-	-	TRBJ1-3	TRBV11-2	TGTGCCAGCAGCCCAAAGGGGTCTGCTGGAAACACCATATATTTT	CASSPKGSAGNTIYF
TRBD1	-	TRBJ1-6	TRBV18	TGTGCCAGCTCGCCGCAGGCGGGACAGGGCTATAATTCACCCCTCCACTTT	CASSPQAGQGYNSPLHF
TRBD1	-	TRBJ1-1	TRBV27	TGTGCCAGCAGTTTTGATCTCCTCGACAGGGGGTACACTGAAGCTTTCTTT	CASSFDLLDRGYTEAFF
TRBD1	once	TRBJ1-4	TRBV25-1	TGTGCCAGCAGTGAACAGGGGGGTCCGGCTGAAAAACTGTTTTTT	CASSEQGGPAEKLFF
-	-	TRBJ2-7	TRBV21-1	TGTGCCAGCAGCAGAAAATCCAATAAAACAGGCCTACAAACCTACGAGCAGTACTTC	CASSRKSNKTGLQTYEQYF
-	-	TRBJ2-3	TRBV28	TGTGCCAGCAGTTTAAGCCATACGCAGTATTTT	CASSLSHTQYF
-	few	TRBJ1-4	TRBV19	TGTGCCAGTGCCGTGGGGTCAGGGGATGAAAAACTGTTTTTT	CASAVGSGDEKLFF
-	-	TRBJ2-5	TRBV27	TGTGCCAGCAGTTTCGGCAGGGCTCTAGGGGAGACCCAGTACTTC	CASSFGRALGETQYF
-	once	TRBJ1-2	TRBV7-2	TGTGCCAGCAGACTTACAGGAAATAACTATGGCTACACCTTC	CASRLTGNNYGYTF
-	-	TRBJ2-1	TRBV7-3	TGTGCCAGCAGCCCCCAGGGGGGCCCAGGGTTCTTC	CASSPQGGPGFF
TRBD1	medium-sized	TRBJ2-3	TRBV27	TGTGCCAGCAGTTTCTTAGGACAGGGTCCCACAGATACGCAGTATTTT	CASSFLGQGPTDTQYF
-	-	TRBJ1-5	TRBV6-6	TGTGCCAGCAGACCTGACAGGAGTAATCAGCCCCAGCATTTT	CASRPDRSNQPQHF
TRBD1	-	TRBJ2-2	TRBV7-6	TGTGCCAGCAGCTTAGACAGGACAGGGCGGGCCGGGGAGCTGTTTTTT	CASSLDRTGRAGELFF
-	-	TRBJ1-5	TRBV6-4	TGTGCCAGCAGTGTAGGTGCAGGTCAGCCCCAGCATTTT	CASSVGAGQPQHF
TRBD1	-	TRBJ2-6	TRBV6-4	TGTGCCAGCAGCCGGACAGGGACTGGGGCCAACGTCCTGACTTTC	CASSRTGTGANVLTF
-	-	TRBJ1-1	TRBV12-3/TRBV12-4	TGTGCCAGCAGTTTATTGGGAGCTGAAGCTTTCTTT	CASSLLGAEAFF
TRBD1	-	TRBJ1-5	TRBV6-4	TGTGCCAGCAGTGACTCGGGCCGCTTGCCAGGGGGACCTTATAGCAATCAGCCCCAGCATTTT	CASSDSGRLPGGPYSNQPQHF
-	-	TRBJ2-3	TRBV5-1	TGCGCCAGCAGCTTGTTGCGGGGGCAGGGAGATACGCAGTATTTT	CASSLLRGQGDTQYF
-	-	TRBJ2-1	TRBV5-1	TGCGCCAGCAGCCAAAGTTCGGCCGGGGACTCCTACAATGAGCAGTTCTTC	CASSQSSAGDSYNEQFF
-	-	TRBJ1-5	TRBV19	TGTGCCAGTAGTATGTATAATCAGCCCCAGCATTTT	CASSMYNQPQHF
TRBD2	-	TRBJ2-5	TRBV3-1/TRBV3-2	TGTGCCAGCAGCCACCCTGGAGCGGGATTGCAAGAGACCCAGTACTTC	CASSHPGAGLQETQYF
TRBD1	-	TRBJ2-5	TRBV13	TGTGCCAGCAGCTTAGGTGTAGGGGGCACGGAGACCCAGTACTTC	CASSLGVGGTETQYF
-	-	TRBJ2-2	TRBV2	TGTGCCAGCAGTGAGGTACAAAACACCGGGGAGCTGTTTTTT	CASSEVQNTGELFF
-	-	TRBJ1-4	TRBV7-9	TGTGCCAGCAGCCCTCCCCGGGGACACCGTAATGAAAAACTGTTTTTT	CASSPPRGHRNEKLFF
-	-	TRBJ2-5	TRBV21-1	TGTGCCAGCATGGAGGGGCCCCCAGAGACCCAGTACTTC	CASMEGPPETQYF
-	-	TRBJ1-3	TRBV6-6	TGTGCCAGCAGTTATTGGCGGGGTCTCTCTGGAAACACCATATATTTT	CASSYWRGLSGNTIYF
-	-	TRBJ2-7	TRBV21-1	TGTGCCAGCAGCATGTTTTCGACTAGCGGGAGGGGGATCGAGCAGTACTTC	CASSMFSTSGRGIEQYF
TRBD1	-	TRBJ2-6	TRBV30	TGTGCCTGGGGACAGGGGCTAGCCGGGGCCAACGTCCTGACTTTC	CAWGQGLAGANVLTF
-	-	TRBJ1-3	TRBV11-3	TGTGCCAGCAGCTCGGCAGGGTTCTCGGGAAACACCATATATTTT	CASSSAGFSGNTIYF
-	-	TRBJ1-3	TRBV11-2	TGTGCCAGCAGCTTAGCCGGTGGAAACACCATATATTTT	CASSLAGGNTIYF
-	-	TRBJ1-1	TRBV2	TGTGCCAGCAGTCTAATTCAGGGGACAACTGAAGCTTTCTTT	CASSLIQGTTEAFF
TRBD1	few	TRBJ1-6	TRBV2	TGTGCCAGCAGTCTCACAGGGGTAAATTCACCCCTCCACTTT	CASSLTGVNSPLHF
TRBD2	-	TRBJ2-5	TRBV6-6	TGTGCCAGCAGTGCCAAACTAGCGGGAGGAGGGACCCAGTACTTC	CASSAKLAGGGTQYF
-	-	TRBJ2-5	TRBV7-7	TGTGCCAGCAGCCTGGACATGTACCAAGAGACCCAGTACTTC	CASSLDMYQETQYF
TRBD2	-	TRBJ2-7	TRBV18	TGTGCCAGCTCATTGACTAGCGGGAGCTACGAGCAGTACTTC	CASSLTSGSYEQYF
-	-	TRBJ2-1	TRBV27	TGTGCCAGCAGTTTGAACAGAATGAATGAGCAGTTCTTC	CASSLNRMNEQFF
TRBD1	-	TRBJ1-6	TRBV5-4	TGTGCCAGCAGCTCGGCAGGGGGTACGGCTGGTTCACCCCTCCACTTT	CASSSAGGTAGSPLHF
-	-	TRBJ1-1	TRBV7-5	TGTGCCAGAAGCAACCGTGGCGGAGCTTTCTTT	CARSNRGGAFF
-	-	TRBJ1-2	TRBV3-1/TRBV3-2	TGTGCCAGCAGCCAAACAGGGCTGGGTGGCTACACCTTC	CASSQTGLGGYTF
-	few	TRBJ2-1	TRBV2	TGTGCCAGCAGTGAAGTCGGAGGGGCCTACAATGAGCAGTTCTTC	CASSEVGGAYNEQFF
TRBD2	-	TRBJ2-2	TRBV3-1/TRBV3-2	TGTGCCAGCAGCCAAGTACTAGCGGGGGCCGGGGAGCTGTTTTTT	CASSQVLAGAGELFF
TRBD1	-	TRBJ1-6	TRBV5-1	TGCGCCAGCAGCGACGGACAGGGGAACTCACCCCTCCACTTT	CASSDGQGNSPLHF
-	-	TRBJ2-7	TRBV19	TGTGCCAGTAGCAGACTAGGAATCCCCTACGAGCAGTACTTC	CASSRLGIPYEQYF
-	-	TRBJ2-3	TRBV28	TGTGCCAGCAGTTTAGGGCTGATATCCACAGATACGCAGTATTTT	CASSLGLISTDTQYF
TRBD2	-	TRBJ2-5	TRBV9	TGTGCCAGCAGCTCCCAGACTAGCTTGATTGAGACCCAGTACTTC	CASSSQTSLIETQYF
-	once	TRBJ1-2	TRBV19	TGTGCCAGTAGTTTGGTTGGGACACCTCAAGTCGGCTACACCTTC	CASSLVGTPQVGYTF
TRBD2	-	TRBJ2-1	TRBV5-5	TGTGCCAGCAGCCCCGCCGGACTAGCGGGAGGGGGGGAGCAGTTCTTC	CASSPAGLAGGGEQFF
TRBD1	-	TRBJ2-3	TRBV6-2/TRBV6-3	TGTGCCAGCAGTTACGGTCTGACAGGGGGGAGCACAGATACGCAGTATTTT	CASSYGLTGGSTDTQYF
TRBD1	-	TRBJ1-6	TRBV28	TGTGCCAGCGGACAGGTTACCTACTCACCCCTCCACTTT	CASGQVTYSPLHF